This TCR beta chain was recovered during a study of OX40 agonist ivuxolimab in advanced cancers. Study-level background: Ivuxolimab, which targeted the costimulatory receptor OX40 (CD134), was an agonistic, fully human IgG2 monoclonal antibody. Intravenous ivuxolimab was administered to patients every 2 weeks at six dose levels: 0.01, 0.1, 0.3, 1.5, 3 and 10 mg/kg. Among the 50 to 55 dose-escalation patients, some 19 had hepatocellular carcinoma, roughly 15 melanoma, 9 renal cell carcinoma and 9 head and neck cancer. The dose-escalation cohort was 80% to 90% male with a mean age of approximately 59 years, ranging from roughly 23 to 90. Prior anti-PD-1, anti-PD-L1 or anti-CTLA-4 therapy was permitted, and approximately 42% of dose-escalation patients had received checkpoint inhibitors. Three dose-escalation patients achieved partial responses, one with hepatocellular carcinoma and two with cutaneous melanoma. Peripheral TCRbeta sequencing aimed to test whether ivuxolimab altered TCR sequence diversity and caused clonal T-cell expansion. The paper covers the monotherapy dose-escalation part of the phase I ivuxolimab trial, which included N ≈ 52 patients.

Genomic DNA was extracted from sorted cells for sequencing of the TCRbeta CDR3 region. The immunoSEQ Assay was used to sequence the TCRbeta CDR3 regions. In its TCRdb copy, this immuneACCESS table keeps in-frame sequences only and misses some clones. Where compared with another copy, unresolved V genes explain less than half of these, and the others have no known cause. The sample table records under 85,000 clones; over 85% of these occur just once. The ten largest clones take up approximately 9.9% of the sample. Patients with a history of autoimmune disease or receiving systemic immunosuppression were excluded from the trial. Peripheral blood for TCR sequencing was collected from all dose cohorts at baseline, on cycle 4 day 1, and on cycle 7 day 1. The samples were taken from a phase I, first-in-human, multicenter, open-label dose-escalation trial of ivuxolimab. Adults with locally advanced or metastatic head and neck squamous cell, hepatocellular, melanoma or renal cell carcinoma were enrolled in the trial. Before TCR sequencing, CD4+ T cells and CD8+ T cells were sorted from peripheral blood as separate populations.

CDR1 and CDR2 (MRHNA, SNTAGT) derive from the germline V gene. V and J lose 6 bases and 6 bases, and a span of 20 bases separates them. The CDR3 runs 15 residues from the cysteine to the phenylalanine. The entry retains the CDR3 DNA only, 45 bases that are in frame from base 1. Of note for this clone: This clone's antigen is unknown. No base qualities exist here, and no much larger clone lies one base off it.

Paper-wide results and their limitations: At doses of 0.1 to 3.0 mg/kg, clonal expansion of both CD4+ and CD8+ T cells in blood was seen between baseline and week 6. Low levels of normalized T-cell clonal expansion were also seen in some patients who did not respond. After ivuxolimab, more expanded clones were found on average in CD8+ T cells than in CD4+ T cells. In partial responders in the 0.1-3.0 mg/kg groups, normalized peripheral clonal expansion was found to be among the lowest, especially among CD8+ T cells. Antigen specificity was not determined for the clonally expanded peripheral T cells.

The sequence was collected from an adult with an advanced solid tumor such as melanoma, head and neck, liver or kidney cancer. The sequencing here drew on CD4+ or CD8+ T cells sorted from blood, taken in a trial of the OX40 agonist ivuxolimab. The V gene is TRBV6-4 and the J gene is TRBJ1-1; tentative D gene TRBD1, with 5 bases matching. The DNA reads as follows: TGTGCCAGCAGCTCACTTTGGGGGGAAGACTCTGAAGCTTTCTTT. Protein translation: CASSSLWGEDSEAFF.